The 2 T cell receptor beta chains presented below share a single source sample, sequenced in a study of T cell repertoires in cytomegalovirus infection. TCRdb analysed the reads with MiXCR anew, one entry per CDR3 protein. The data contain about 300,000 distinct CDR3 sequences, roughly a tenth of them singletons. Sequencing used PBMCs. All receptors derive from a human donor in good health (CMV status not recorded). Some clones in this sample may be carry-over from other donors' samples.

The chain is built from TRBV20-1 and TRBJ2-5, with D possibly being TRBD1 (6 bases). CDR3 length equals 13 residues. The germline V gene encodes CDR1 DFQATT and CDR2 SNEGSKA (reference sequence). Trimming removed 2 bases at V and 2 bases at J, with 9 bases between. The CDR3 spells CSARPGTQETQYF. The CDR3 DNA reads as TGCAGTGCTAGACCTGGGACACAAGAGACCCAGTACTTC.

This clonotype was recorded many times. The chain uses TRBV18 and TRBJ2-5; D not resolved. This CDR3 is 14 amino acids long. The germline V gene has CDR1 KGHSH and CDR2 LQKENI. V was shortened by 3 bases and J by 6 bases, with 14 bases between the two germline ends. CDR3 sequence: CASSPPEQRKTQYF. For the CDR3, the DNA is TGTGCCAGCTCACCCCCAGAGCAGAGGAAGACCCAGTACTTC.